This T cell receptor beta chain was identified in a study of T cells after yellow fever vaccination. Study findings and constraints: Though weaker, the secondary response peaked faster, on day 5 versus 15.

This clonotype has more than one count but fewer than ten. Its target is unknown. TCRdb re-called the 5' RACE reads with MiXCR, one entry per CDR3 protein. This sample has over 300,000 distinct CDR3 sequences, with approximately 4% found just once. Sequenced material: PBMCs, taken 5 days after the yellow fever booster vaccination. The TCR originated in a man aged 18 to 35 who received the YFV17D yellow fever vaccine.

The CDR3 sequence: CASSQGQGNNQPQHF. The CDR3 region has the DNA TGCGCCAGCAGCCAAGGCCAGGGAAACAATCAGCCCCAGCATTTT. The chain employs TRBV4-1 and TRBJ1-5, with D maybe TRBD1 (5 bases). Trimming stripped 1 base from V and 3 bases from J, with 10 bases between. The CDR3 is made up of 15 amino acids. CDR1 is MGHRA, CDR2 YSYEKL, per germline.